The 32 T cell receptor beta chains listed next were all sequenced from one sample in a study of naive and memory T cell subsets. Two oligonucleotides, mixed equimolar, formed the beta constant-region primer covering TRBC1 and TRBC2. Ligated cDNA was amplified by four rounds of PCR with nested alpha and beta constant-region primers and SP2. TCRdb recomputed calls from the UMI-ligation and nested PCR reads with MiXCR, one row per CDR3 protein. The repertoire holds roughly 130,000 distinct CDR3 sequences, 35% to 45% seen once, with approximately 0.9% in the top ten. Sequenced sample: central memory CD4+ T cells from blood. These receptors all come from a human donor in good health.

The chain couples TRBV6-2 or TRBV6-3 to TRBJ2-7, with D hard to call. The germline V and J ends were trimmed by 2 bases and 0 bases, with 8 bases remaining between them. Germline V CDR1 and CDR2: MNHEY, SVGEGT. There are 14 residues in the CDR3. CDR3 protein: CASSYVLNSYEQYF. CDR3 sequence (DNA): TGTGCCAGCAGTTACGTTTTGAACTCCTACGAGCAGTACTTC.

Ten or more counts support this clonotype. CDR3 nucleotide sequence: TGCAGCGTGAGGGAAACACTAGCCAAAAACATTCAGTACTTC. Amino acids: CSVRETLAKNIQYF. This chain links TRBV29-1 with TRBJ2-4, with D possibly TRBD2 on 5 matching bases. The germline gives CDR1 SQVTM, CDR2 ANQGSEA. Trimming shortened V by 6 bases and J by 0 bases, and 12 bases separated the two germline ends. CDR3 size: 14 residues.

The J gene is TRBJ2-7, the V gene TRBV11-2, with TRBD1 matching over 7 bases. This CDR3 contains 15 residues. Germline loops: CDR1 SGHAT, CDR2 FQNNGV. Trimming took 5 bases from V and 2 from J; bases not matched to a gene: 9. CDR3 bases: TGTGCCAGCAGCCTCGGGACAGAAATAACCTACGAGCAGTACTTC. Translating it yields CASSLGTEITYEQYF.

This clonotype showed up just a few times. The chain links TRBV10-3 to TRBJ2-1, with a tentative D call TRBD2 (6 bases). The length of the CDR3 is 14 residues. V was cut by 8 bases and J by 2 bases, with 13 bases left in between. The germline V gene encodes CDR1 ENHRY and CDR2 SYGVKD. This CDR3 is CAIAREVAYNEQFF. The CDR3 DNA reads as TGTGCCATCGCCAGGGAGGTAGCCTACAATGAGCAGTTCTTC.

The chain employs TRBV7-8 and TRBJ2-1, with TRBD1 matching over 12 bases. CDR1 is SGHVS and CDR2 is FQNEAQ in the germline V gene. The J segment lost 12 bases and the V segment lost 5 bases, leaving 20 bases of the junction unmatched. CDR3 length equals 18 residues. CDR3: CASSTGTGGIEGHEGQFF. In DNA, the CDR3 is TGTGCCAGCAGCACCGGGACAGGGGGCATTGAGGGGCACGAGGGGCAGTTCTTC. Full variable domain (missing parts from reference TRBV7-8 and TRBJ2-1): GAGVSQSPRYKVAKRGQDVALRCDPISGHVSLFWYQQALGQGPEFLTYFQNEAQLDKSGLPSDRFFAERPEGSVSTLKIQRTQQEDSAVYLCASSTGTGGIEGHEGQFFGPGTRLTVL.

V gene TRBV6-2 or TRBV6-3 combines with J gene TRBJ1-1; a possible D gene is TRBD1 (6 bases). Per the germline V gene, CDR1 is MNHEY and CDR2 is SVGEGT. Trimming shortened V by 8 bases and J by 4 bases, and 11 bases separated the two germline ends. This CDR3 contains 12 residues. The CDR3 loop is CASQTGTTEAFF. DNA of the CDR3: TGTGCCAGCCAGACAGGAACCACTGAAGCTTTCTTT.

The chain joins TRBV5-1 to TRBJ2-5; perhaps TRBD2 as D (6 bases). CDR1 and CDR2 from the germline V gene are SGHRS and YFSETQ. The CDR3 is 14 amino acids. V was shortened by 5 bases and J by 2 bases, with 13 bases between the two germline ends. The CDR3: CASRLTAGQETQYF. The CDR3 bases are TGCGCCAGCAGGCTTACGGCGGGACAAGAGACCCAGTACTTC.

The chain uses TRBV29-1 and TRBJ2-1; D remains ambiguous. Germline loops: CDR1 SQVTM, CDR2 ANQGSEA. The V and J ends lost 4 bases and 0 bases respectively, with 7 bases between them. The CDR3 sequence is 13 residues long. The CDR3 region is CSVASSSYNEQFF. In nucleotides, the CDR3 is TGCAGCGTTGCAAGCTCCTCCTACAATGAGCAGTTCTTC.

The J gene is TRBJ1-6, the V gene TRBV7-2, with TRBD1 identical over 9 bases. After removal of 6 bases from V and 7 bases from J, the junction contained 4 bases not matched to a gene. Germline V lookup: CDR1 SGHTA, CDR2 FQGNSA. CDR3 length equals 14 residues. The CDR3 region has the DNA TGTGCCAGCAGACGGGACAGGGTCAATTCACCCCTCCACTTT. Encoded protein: CASRRDRVNSPLHF.

The J gene is TRBJ1-1, the V gene TRBV6-5; 8 positions agree with TRBD1. Germline V gene sequence: CDR1 MNHEY, CDR2 SVGAGI. This CDR3 contains 15 residues. With V trimmed by 6 bases and J by 9 bases, 15 bases remained unmatched. CDR3 sequence: CASSYIRGQGGKAFF. Here the CDR3 DNA reads TGTGCCAGCAGCTATATCAGGGGGCAGGGAGGTAAAGCTTTCTTT.

The chain links TRBV15 to TRBJ1-2; TRBD1 aligns across 9 bases. Germline loops: CDR1 LNHNV, CDR2 YYDKDF (reference sequence). V trimming: 3 bases; J trimming: 6 bases; junction bases outside the gene matches: 5. The CDR3 is made up of 14 amino acids. This chain's CDR3 is CATSSRDRAHGYTF. CDR3 sequence (DNA): TGTGCCACCAGCAGCCGGGACAGGGCGCATGGCTACACCTTC.

This clonotype was seen only a few times. V and J are TRBV28 and TRBJ2-6; 8 bases fit TRBD1. Germline-derived CDR1 and CDR2 are MDHEN and SYDVKM. With 7 bases clipped from V and 0 bases from J, the junction kept 11 bases outside the gene matches. The CDR3 is 18 residues long. CDR3 DNA: TGTGCCAGCAACTATTTATCACAGGGGGTCTCTGGGGCCAACGTCCTGACTTTC. Translated, it gives CASNYLSQGVSGANVLTF.

V is TRBV14 and J is TRBJ2-1; 10 bases are a match to TRBD2. Germline V CDR1 and CDR2: SGHDN, FVKESK. CDR3 size: 20 residues. V gave up 4 bases and J gave up 6 bases; unmatched junction bases: 21. CDR3 in amino acids: CASSPPNPTGLAGVINEQFF. DNA of the CDR3: TGTGCCAGCAGCCCCCCGAACCCTACAGGGCTAGCGGGAGTTATCAATGAGCAGTTCTTC.

This clonotype occurred many times. The CDR3 DNA reads TGTGCCAGCAGCCCTGGGACTAGCGGGAGGTACAATGAGCAGTTCTTC. Translated: CASSPGTSGRYNEQFF. This rearrangement joins TRBV3-1 to TRBJ2-1, with 15 bases identical to TRBD2. V was pared by 4 bases and J by 4 bases, with 2 bases of the junction left unmatched. The CDR3 sequence is 16 residues long. The germline V gene encodes CDR1 LGHDT and CDR2 YNNKEL (reference sequence).

This chain joins TRBV6-6 and TRBJ2-7; TRBD1 matches at 8 bases. Germline CDR1 reads MNHNY; CDR2 reads SVGAGI (reference sequence). V was pared by 8 bases and J by 7 bases, with 10 bases of the junction left unmatched. The CDR3 has 13 amino acids. The CDR3 sequence: CASQGARNLEQYF. Here the CDR3 DNA reads TGTGCCAGCCAGGGGGCACGCAACCTTGAGCAGTACTTC.

This sequence joins TRBV3-1 and TRBJ2-1; TRBD2 matches 8 bases. J lost 0 bases, V lost 6 bases, and 4 bases had no gene match. There are 15 residues in the CDR3. Germline V gene lookup returns CDR1 LGHDT and CDR2 YNNKEL (reference sequence). Written as DNA, the CDR3 is TGTGCCAGCAGAGCGAGCGGGAGCTCCTACAATGAGCAGTTCTTC. Protein product: CASRASGSSYNEQFF.

CDR3 sequence: CSVEDGTQNKNIQYF. In DNA, the CDR3 is TGCAGCGTTGAAGATGGGACACAAAACAAAAACATTCAGTACTTC. The chain couples TRBV29-1 to TRBJ2-4, with D possibly being TRBD1 (6 bases). Germline loops: CDR1 SQVTM, CDR2 ANQGSEA. V was trimmed by 0 bases and J by 3 bases, leaving 12 bases between them. CDR3 size: 15 residues.

V and J are TRBV20-1 and TRBJ2-3, with a tentative D call TRBD1 (6 bases). The CDR3 consists of 15 residues. The germline gives CDR1 DFQATT, CDR2 SNEGSKA (reference sequence). V lost 2 bases to trimming and J lost 2 bases, with 14 bases between them. The CDR3 region is CSARIRQGNTDTQYF. The CDR3 DNA reads as TGCAGTGCTAGAATTAGGCAGGGGAACACAGATACGCAGTATTTT.

The rearrangement joins TRBV9 to TRBJ2-7, with 9 positions matching TRBD2. V was clipped by 0 bases and J by 6 bases; unmatched bases: 7. This CDR3 comprises 15 residues. Germline CDR1 is SGDLS and CDR2 is YYNGEE. The CDR3 bases are TGTGCCAGCAGCGTAGACGGCGGGAGGGCCGGCGAGCAGTACTTC. Translating gives CASSVDGGRAGEQYF. The variable domain in full, completed from reference TRBV9 and TRBJ2-7, reads DSGVTQTPKHLITATGQRVTLRCSPRSGDLSVYWYQQSLDQGLQFLIQYYNGEERAKGNILERFSAQQFPDLHSELNLSSLELGDSALYFCASSVDGGRAGEQYFGPGTRLTVT.

Ten or more counts support this clonotype. The CDR3 DNA is TGTGCCAGCAGCTTAGGCGACAGCAGCACAGATACGCAGTATTTT. Protein: CASSLGDSSTDTQYF. The gene calls are TRBV7-9 and TRBJ2-3; D is perhaps TRBD1 (5 bases). V was trimmed by 1 base and J by 0 bases, leaving 8 bases between them. The V gene's germline CDR1 is SEHNR and CDR2 FQNEAQ (reference sequence). There are 15 residues in the CDR3. The whole variable domain, filled in from reference TRBV7-9 and TRBJ2-3, reads DTGVSQNPRHKITKRGQNVTFRCDPISEHNRLYWYRQTLGQGPEFLTYFQNEAQLEKSRLLSDRFSAERPKGSFSTLEIQRTEQGDSAMYLCASSLGDSSTDTQYFGPGTRLTVL.

This clonotype has just a few counts. The chain uses TRBV28 and TRBJ2-7, with a tentative D call TRBD1 (5 bases). V was pared by 5 bases and J by 7 bases, with 21 bases between. Per the germline V gene, CDR1 is MDHEN and CDR2 is SYDVKM. The CDR3 has 15 amino acids. CDR3 protein: CASSLQGFKVQEQYF. In nucleotides, the CDR3 is TGTGCCAGCAGTCTCCAGGGATTTAAGGTTCAAGAGCAGTACTTC.

This clonotype has more than one count but fewer than ten. The chain uses TRBV20-1 and TRBJ2-1; TRBD2 matches 8 bases. Trimming took 4 bases from V and 9 from J; bases not matched to a gene: 8. Germline V gene sequence: CDR1 DFQATT, CDR2 SNEGSKA (reference sequence). The CDR3 loop spans 13 amino acids. The CDR3 spells CSAMTGGPAEQFF. The CDR3 nucleotides are TGCAGTGCTATGACGGGAGGGCCGGCTGAGCAGTTCTTC.

The rearrangement joins TRBV19 to TRBJ2-5; 9 positions match TRBD1. After removal of 3 bases from V and 2 bases from J, the junction contained 7 bases not matched to a gene. Germline V gene data show CDR1 as LNHDA and CDR2 as SQIVND (reference sequence). This CDR3 is 16 amino acids long. CDR3 sequence (DNA): TGTGCCAGTAGTATTCGGACAGGGGCCGTACAAGAGACCCAGTACTTC. Protein sequence: CASSIRTGAVQETQYF.

V is TRBV13 and J is TRBJ2-1, with TRBD1 identical over 7 bases. The CDR3 is 16 residues long. V shed 5 bases and J 2 bases; nucleotides not matched to a gene: 9. CDR1 and CDR2 (germline): PRHDT, FYEKMQ (reference sequence). The CDR3 reads CASSLAVQGAYNEQFF. The CDR3 bases are TGTGCCAGCAGCCTGGCGGTTCAGGGGGCCTACAATGAGCAGTTCTTC.

The J gene is TRBJ2-1, the V gene TRBV6-2 or TRBV6-3; D is undetermined. Germline V gene lookup returns CDR1 MNHEY and CDR2 SVGEGT. The ends were cut back, 7 bases at V and 3 bases at J, with 4 bases in the middle. The CDR3 runs 11 residues. CDR3 residues: CASNNYNEQFF. The CDR3 DNA sequence: TGTGCCAGCAATAACTACAATGAGCAGTTCTTC.

The sample holds many counts of this clonotype. This sequence joins TRBV13 and TRBJ2-1; 11 positions match TRBD1. The V and J ends lost 6 bases and 0 bases, in that order; junction bases with no gene match: 7. Per the germline V gene, CDR1 is PRHDT and CDR2 is FYEKMQ (reference sequence). The CDR3 has 17 residues. CDR3 region: CASSWDRGSSSYNEQFF. The CDR3 coding sequence is TGTGCCAGCAGTTGGGACAGGGGGTCGAGCTCCTACAATGAGCAGTTCTTC.

This rearrangement joins TRBV10-3 to TRBJ1-1; TRBD1 is a possible D gene (5 bases). This CDR3 region has 12 residues. Trimming cost V 11 bases and J 1 base, with 11 bases left between them. Germline lookup yields CDR1 ENHRY and CDR2 SYGVKD. The chain's CDR3 is CASRGENTEAFF. The DNA of the CDR3 is TGTGCCTCTCGAGGGGAGAACACTGAAGCTTTCTTT.

This clonotype was seen a few times. The chain uses TRBV3-1 and TRBJ1-4; unclear D gene. This CDR3 has 12 residues. Per germline, CDR1 LGHDT and CDR2 YNNKEL (reference sequence). V gave up 1 base and J gave up 6 bases, with 3 bases separating them. This chain's CDR3 is CASSQVDEKLFF. CDR3 nucleotides: TGTGCCAGCAGCCAAGTGGATGAAAAACTGTTTTTT.

The chain combines TRBV2 with TRBJ1-2; 8 bases agree with TRBD1. Trimming removed 5 bases from V and 7 bases from J; junction bases left unmatched: 9. The CDR3 extends over 14 amino acids. Germline assignment: CDR1 SNHLY and CDR2 FYNNEI. In DNA form, the CDR3 reads TGTGCCAGCAGTCGGACAGGGTTCAGCGGTGGCTACACCTTC. Its protein product is CASSRTGFSGGYTF.

This clonotype has a handful of counts. This chain joins TRBV20-1 and TRBJ2-5; weak D call: TRBD2 (6 bases). V lost 0 bases and J 5 bases, leaving 19 bases between the germline ends. Germline V gene data show CDR1 as DFQATT and CDR2 as SNEGSKA (reference sequence). The CDR3 is made up of 16 amino acids. Here the CDR3 reads CSAREASAERMETQYF. DNA for the CDR3: TGCAGTGCTAGAGAGGCTAGCGCGGAGCGCATGGAGACCCAGTACTTC.

The J gene is TRBJ2-3, the V gene TRBV6-5; a weak D match, TRBD2 (5 bases). The CDR3 is 14 residues long. CDR1 MNHEY and CDR2 SVGAGI come from the germline V gene. Between the trimmed V and J ends, which lost 3 bases and 1 base, there was a span of 8 bases. CDR3 DNA: TGTGCCAGCAGTTATGTTAGCGGCACAGATACGCAGTATTTT. This gives the protein CASSYVSGTDTQYF.

The chain couples TRBV29-1 to TRBJ2-6, with D uncertain. Germline V CDR1 and CDR2: SQVTM, ANQGSEA. The V end was cut by 5 bases, the J end by 0 bases, with 11 bases between. CDR3 size: 15 residues. CDR3 sequence (DNA): TGCAGCGTTTCCGGTATTTCCTCTGGGGCCAACGTCCTGACTTTC. Amino acids: CSVSGISSGANVLTF.